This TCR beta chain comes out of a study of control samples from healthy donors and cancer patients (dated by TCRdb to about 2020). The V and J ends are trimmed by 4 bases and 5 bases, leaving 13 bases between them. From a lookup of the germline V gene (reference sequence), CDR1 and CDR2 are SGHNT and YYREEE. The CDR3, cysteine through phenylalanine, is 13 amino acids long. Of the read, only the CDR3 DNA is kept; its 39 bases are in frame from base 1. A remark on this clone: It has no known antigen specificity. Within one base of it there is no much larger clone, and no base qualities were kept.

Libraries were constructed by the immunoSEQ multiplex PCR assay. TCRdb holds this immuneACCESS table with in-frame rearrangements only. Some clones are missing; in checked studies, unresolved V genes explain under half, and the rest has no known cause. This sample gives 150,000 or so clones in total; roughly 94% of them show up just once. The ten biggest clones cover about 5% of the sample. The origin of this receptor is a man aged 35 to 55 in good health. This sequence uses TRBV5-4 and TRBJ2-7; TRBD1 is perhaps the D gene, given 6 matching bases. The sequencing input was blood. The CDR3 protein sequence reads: CASSRGHKDEQYF. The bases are TGTGCCAGCAGCCGGGGACATAAAGACGAGCAGTACTTC.